This T cell receptor beta chain is drawn from a study of blood T cells in healthy people across ages. A second PCR, run for about 7 to 11 cycles, used a sample-barcoded 5' primer plus a J-beta primer mix. Each CDR3 protein is one row after TCRdb ran MiXCR on the 5' RACE reads. The table records fewer than 1 million distinct CDR3 sequences, about 42% of them present only once. Trimming cost V 4 bases and J 4 bases, with 10 bases left between them. There are 13 residues in the CDR3. Germline V gives CDR1 MRHNA, CDR2 SNTAGT. Sample: blood. The TCR sequence derives from a man aged 55 to 70 in good health. The J gene is TRBJ2-5, the V gene TRBV6-4; D unclear. The CDR3 reads CASSAVIGETQYF. The CDR3 DNA reads as TGTGCCAGCAGTGCTGTCATCGGAGAGACCCAGTACTTC.